The present T cell receptor beta chain was sequenced within a study of CD8 T cells in ankylosing spondylitis. Study-level results: For ankylosing spondylitis blood, a TCR beta motif of under 10 highly homologous variants appeared characteristic. Previous work reported some of these motif variants in the synovial fluid and blood of reactive arthritis. According to the report, clones linked to the disease were significantly enriched in matched synovial fluid samples taken from ankylosing spondylitis patients.

With respect to this clonotype: Antigen specificity is unknown.

The V gene's germline CDR1 is DFQATT and CDR2 SNEGSKA (reference sequence). Trimming removed 5 bases from V and 7 bases from J; junction bases left unmatched: 5. CDR3 length equals 13 residues. Quantitative molecular-barcoded 5'-RACE generated the TCR beta libraries. TCRdb re-called the 5' RACE reads with MiXCR, one entry per CDR3 protein. The table lists around 450,000 distinct CDR3 sequences, roughly 25% of them singletons. This receptor was obtained from a male donor with ankylosing spondylitis. This chain links TRBV20-1 with TRBJ2-7; 13 bases fit TRBD2. The sample taken for sequencing was blood, either unsorted or a sorted T cell fraction (not recorded which). CDR3: CSAGLAGVSEQYF. The DNA of the CDR3 is TGCAGTGCTGGACTAGCGGGAGTCTCGGAGCAGTACTTC.